The source of this T cell receptor beta chain is a study of T cells in Graves' hyperthyroidism and ophthalmopathy. Any patient presenting with uncontrolled infection, other autoimmune disease, pregnancy or lactation was left out. Fresh peripheral blood, about 9.9 ml, yielded the PBMCs. This clonotype was found many times. RNA transcripts were the template for amplifying TCR beta CDR3 regions. TCR CDR3 regions were first amplified by RT-PCR with HTBI primers. In TCRdb, the multiplex PCR reads were re-called with MiXCR into one record per CDR3 protein. The sample contains nearly 250,000 distinct CDR3 sequences, about 15% of which appear only once. The sequence was collected from a woman between 18 and 29 years old with Graves' ophthalmopathy. The sequenced sample consisted of blood.

In nucleotides, the CDR3 is TGTGCCAGCAGGAGACAGGGGCTAAACATTCAGTACTTC. It specifies CASRRQGLNIQYF. The chain uses TRBV28 and TRBJ2-4; TRBD1 matches 8 bases. The V segment lost 6 bases and the J segment 6 bases; nucleotides outside the gene matches: 4. From germline, CDR1 is MDHEN and CDR2 SYDVKM. The CDR3 is 13 residues long.